This paragraph reports one T cell receptor (beta chain). What it binds is unknown. Naive CD45RA+ and memory CD45RA-negative subsets were split from CD4+ cells. The data originate from a study of shared clonotypes between healthy human individuals. Study-level information: A few men and a couple of women, aged 18 to 49, were donors. Whole-study findings and limits: Memory subsets generally showed smaller estimated richness than naive subsets did. Limitation of the genetic and exposure-history diversity represented came from the few donors.

Germline values: CDR1 SGHTS, CDR2 YDEGEE. V lost 2 bases to trimming and J lost 5 bases; unmatched junction nucleotides: 5. CDR3 length: 16 residues. Sequencing was performed with immunoSEQ multiplex PCR; in TCRdb, only in-frame clones are kept and a portion is missing. The table shows 2 million to 2.5 million clones, with roughly 93% occurring only once. The material sequenced was naive CD4+ T cells from PBMCs. Indicated subset: CD45RA+ positively selected. The sequence derives from a man between 18 and 29 years old in good health. Some clones in this sample may be carry-over from other donors' samples. The chain joins TRBV5-8 to TRBJ2-1, with 12 bases that match TRBD2. CDR3 coding DNA: TGTGCCAGCAGCTTCATACTAGCGGGAGGCAACAATGAGCAGTTCTTC. Amino acids: CASSFILAGGNNEQFF. Combining the CDR3 with reference TRBV5-8 and TRBJ2-1 gives the whole variable domain EAGVTQSPTHLIKTRGQQATLRCSPISGHTSVYWYQQALGLGLQFLLWYDEGEERNRGNFPPRFSGRQFPNYSSELNVNALELEDSALYLCASSFILAGGNNEQFFGPGTRLTVL.